The source of this T cell receptor (beta chain) is a study of T cell repertoires in cytomegalovirus infection. The wider study: Public TCR beta signatures provided an indication of both CMV infection and a matching HLA type.

This CDR3 region has 15 residues. Germline V gene lookup returns CDR1 DFQATT and CDR2 SNEGSKA (reference sequence). V was trimmed by 7 bases and J by 5 bases, leaving 21 bases between them. With respect to this clonotype: The antigen is not known.

General observations from the study: CMV carriers having the relevant HLA were flagged by cumulative public TCR beta family frequency. What dominated the ex vivo response were HLA-C-restricted CMV-specific TCR beta clonotypes.

MiXCR, run by TCRdb on the reads, gives a single entry per CDR3 protein. The sample shows some 130,000 distinct CDR3 sequences, roughly 9% of them seen only once. This chain joins TRBV20-1 and TRBJ1-5; D is undetermined. The clonotype was recovered from a human donor in good health (CMV status not recorded). Some clones in this sample may be carry-over from other donors' samples. The sequencing input was PBMCs. This chain's CDR3 is CSVKPGPLGHQPQHF. DNA of the CDR3: TGCAGTGTCAAACCGGGCCCTTTGGGTCATCAGCCCCAGCATTTT.